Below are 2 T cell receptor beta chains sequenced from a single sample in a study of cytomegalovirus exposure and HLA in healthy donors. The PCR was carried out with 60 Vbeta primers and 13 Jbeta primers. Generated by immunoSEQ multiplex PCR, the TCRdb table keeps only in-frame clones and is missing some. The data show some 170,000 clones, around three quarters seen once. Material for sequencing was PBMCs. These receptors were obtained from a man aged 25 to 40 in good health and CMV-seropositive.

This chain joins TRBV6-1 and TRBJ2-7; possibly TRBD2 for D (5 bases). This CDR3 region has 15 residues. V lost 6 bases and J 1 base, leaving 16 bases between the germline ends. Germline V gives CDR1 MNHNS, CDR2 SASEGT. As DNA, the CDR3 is TGTGCCAGCAGGGAACGAGGGAAGGAATCCTACGAGCAGTACTTC. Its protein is CASRERGKESYEQYF.

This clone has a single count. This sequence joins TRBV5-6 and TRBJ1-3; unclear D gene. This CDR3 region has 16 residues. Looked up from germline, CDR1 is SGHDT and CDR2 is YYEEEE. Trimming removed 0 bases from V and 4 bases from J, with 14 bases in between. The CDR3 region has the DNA TGTGCCAGCAGCTTGGTCTGGCAGGATAAGGGAAACACCATATATTTT. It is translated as CASSLVWQDKGNTIYF.